The 14 T cell receptor beta chains given below trace back to one sample, sequenced in a study of radiotherapy plus CTLA-4 blockade in lung cancer. TCRdb's table, derived via immunoSEQ multiplex PCR, lists solely in-frame clones and lacks some. Here the sample spans about 46,000 clones, about four fifths being singletons. The sample in question was peripheral blood, obtained from a patient treated with radiotherapy plus ipilimumab. These receptors were taken from a human donor with non-small cell lung cancer who had a complete response to radiotherapy plus ipilimumab.

The gene calls are TRBV5-1 and TRBJ2-7; 9 bases are shared with TRBD1. The CDR3 totals 15 residues. Trimming cost V 3 bases and J 1 base; bases outside gene matches: 5. Germline CDR1 reads SGHRS; CDR2 reads YFSETQ. The CDR3 region has the DNA TGCGCCAGCAGCTCAACCGGGACAGGGTCCTACGAGCAGTACTTC. Translating gives CASSSTGTGSYEQYF. Looking up the rest from reference TRBV5-1 and TRBJ2-7 gives the full variable domain: KAGVTQTPRYLIKTRGQQVTLSCSPISGHRSVSWYQQTPGQGLQFLFEYFSETQRNKGNFPGRFSGRQFSNSRSEMNVSTLELGDSALYLCASSSTGTGSYEQYFGPGTRLTVT.

The chain employs TRBV2 and TRBJ1-4, with a weak D call TRBD1 (6 bases). The germline gives CDR1 SNHLY, CDR2 FYNNEI. This CDR3 is built from 14 residues. The V end lost 5 bases, the J end lost 8 bases, and 15 bases lay between the germline ends. The DNA of the CDR3 is TGTGCCAGCAGTAGGGCAGCAGGGGACGAAAAACTGTTTTTT. Protein: CASSRAAGDEKLFF. The variable domain in full, with the rest retrieved from reference TRBV2 and TRBJ1-4, is EPEVTQTPSHQVTQMGQEVILRCVPISNHLYFYWYRQILGQKVEFLVSFYNNEISEKSEIFDDQFSVERPDGSNFTLKIRSTKLEDSAMYFCASSRAAGDEKLFFGSGTQLSVL.

The chain is built from TRBV7-9 and TRBJ2-1, with D tentatively TRBD2 (5 bases). This CDR3 contains 12 residues. Germline V lookup: CDR1 SEHNR, CDR2 FQNEAQ (reference sequence). Trimming took 4 bases from V and 8 from J, leaving 9 bases between them. The chain's CDR3 is CASSSTSDEQFF. Here the CDR3 DNA reads TGTGCCAGCAGCTCTACTAGTGATGAGCAGTTCTTC.

This CDR3 is CASSSDRGRGTQYF. Here the CDR3 DNA reads TGTGCCAGCAGTTCTGACAGGGGGCGGGGGACCCAGTACTTC. The chain employs TRBV6-5 and TRBJ2-5; 10 nucleotides align to TRBD1. V dropped 4 bases and J dropped 7; count of bases not matched to a gene: 6. CDR1 and CDR2 from the germline V gene are MNHEY and SVGAGI. The CDR3 spans 14 residues.

The chain joins TRBV30 to TRBJ2-3, with a possible D match to TRBD2 (5 bases). CDR3 length: 12 amino acids. Germline values: CDR1 GTSNPN, CDR2 SVGIG (reference sequence). Trimming stripped 3 bases from V and 2 bases from J, with 6 bases between. The CDR3 DNA is TGTGCCTGGAGACTAGTCACAGATACGCAGTATTTT. Translating it yields CAWRLVTDTQYF.

The gene calls are TRBV9 and TRBJ2-1, with 12 bases lining up with TRBD2. V trimming: 4 bases; J trimming: 5 bases; junction bases outside the gene matches: 10. Germline lookup yields CDR1 SGDLS and CDR2 YYNGEE. This CDR3 spans 17 amino acids. DNA of the CDR3: TGTGCCAGCAGCCCGGGACTAGCGGGCGGGGGCAACAATGAGCAGTTCTTC. It yields the protein CASSPGLAGGGNNEQFF.

This chain links TRBV19 with TRBJ2-3; a possible D gene is TRBD1 (6 bases). This CDR3 region has 13 residues. Germline values: CDR1 LNHDA, CDR2 SQIVND (reference sequence). Trimming took 5 bases from V and 4 from J, leaving 10 bases between them. In nucleotides, the CDR3 is TGTGCCAGTAGTGTACAGGGTCCAGATACGCAGTATTTT. It codes for CASSVQGPDTQYF.

This rearrangement joins TRBV6-1 to TRBJ2-3, with 10 bases fitting TRBD1. J was trimmed by 3 bases and V by 5 bases; bases with no gene match: 2. The CDR3 has 14 amino acids. The V gene's germline CDR1 is MNHNS and CDR2 SASEGT. The CDR3 region is CASSTGQGTDTQYF. The CDR3 DNA reads as TGTGCCAGCAGTACGGGACAGGGGACAGATACGCAGTATTTT.

The chain employs TRBV19 and TRBJ2-2; 10 bases are shared with TRBD1. The CDR3 loop spans 14 amino acids. Germline values: CDR1 LNHDA, CDR2 SQIVND (reference sequence). V shed 8 bases, J shed 5 bases, and the junction held 5 bases outside the gene matches. DNA for the CDR3: TGTGCCAGTCGGGGACAGGGGTATACCGGGGAGCTGTTTTTT. The encoded protein is CASRGQGYTGELFF.

The gene calls are TRBV19 and TRBJ2-2; D may be TRBD2 (6 bases). The CDR3 loop spans 15 amino acids. Germline CDR1 is LNHDA and CDR2 is SQIVND (reference sequence). Trimming pared 7 bases from V and 0 bases from J, leaving 12 bases between. The CDR3, as DNA: TGTGCCAGTACCCCTAGCGAATCGAACACCGGGGAGCTGTTTTTT. This codes for CASTPSESNTGELFF.

The chain carries TRBV15 and TRBJ2-5, with a tentative D call TRBD2 (6 bases). Looked up from germline, CDR1 is LNHNV and CDR2 is YYDKDF (reference sequence). The CDR3 contains 15 residues. Trimming took off 4 bases at V and 3 bases at J, with 15 bases between the two ends. Here the CDR3 DNA reads TGTGCCACCAGCACCCCCGGAGGGTCGAAAGAGACCCAGTACTTC. This codes for CATSTPGGSKETQYF.

This clone was counted only a few times. The chain links TRBV11-3 to TRBJ2-5, with 11 positions matching TRBD1. Germline V gene data show CDR1 as SGHNT and CDR2 as YENEEA. J was trimmed by 2 bases and V by 5 bases; bases with no gene match: 13. There are 18 residues in the CDR3. Written as DNA, the CDR3 is TGTGCCAGCAGCAGCCCCGGGACAGGGGGTTTCGCACAAGAGACCCAGTACTTC. Translation: CASSSPGTGGFAQETQYF.

This chain joins TRBV5-1 and TRBJ1-1; 9 positions match TRBD1. V gave up 4 bases and J gave up 1 base; unmatched junction bases: 2. The CDR3 spans 14 residues. Per the germline V gene, CDR1 is SGHRS and CDR2 is YFSETQ. The CDR3, as DNA: TGCGCCAGCAGCCCGGACAGGGGGAACACTGAAGCTTTCTTT. Translation: CASSPDRGNTEAFF.

The rearrangement links TRBV15 to TRBJ1-1, with TRBD1 matching 9 bases. CDR3 length equals 15 residues. V lost 4 bases to trimming and J lost 5 bases; unmatched junction nucleotides: 8. Germline values: CDR1 LNHNV, CDR2 YYDKDF (reference sequence). CDR3 bases: TGTGCCACCAGCACTATGAGACAGGGGGGGACTGAAGCTTTCTTT. This sequence encodes CATSTMRQGGTEAFF. The variable domain in full, with the rest retrieved from reference TRBV15 and TRBJ1-1, is DAMVIQNPRYQVTQFGKPVTLSCSQTLNHNVMYWYQQKSSQAPKLLFHYYDKDFNNEADTPDNFQSRRPNTSFCFLDIRSPGLGDTAMYLCATSTMRQGGTEAFFGQGTRLTVV.